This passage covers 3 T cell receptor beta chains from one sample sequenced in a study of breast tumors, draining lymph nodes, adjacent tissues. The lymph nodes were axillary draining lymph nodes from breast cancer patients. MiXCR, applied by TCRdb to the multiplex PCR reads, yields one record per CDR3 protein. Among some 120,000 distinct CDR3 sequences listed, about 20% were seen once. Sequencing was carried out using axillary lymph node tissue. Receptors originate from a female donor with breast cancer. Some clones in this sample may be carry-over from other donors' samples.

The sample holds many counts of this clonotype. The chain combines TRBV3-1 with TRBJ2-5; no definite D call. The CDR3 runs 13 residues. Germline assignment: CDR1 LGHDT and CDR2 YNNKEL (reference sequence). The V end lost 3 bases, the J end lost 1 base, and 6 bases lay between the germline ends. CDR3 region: CASSQQVQETQYF. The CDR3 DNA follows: TGTGCCAGCAGCCAGCAAGTCCAAGAGACCCAGTACTTC.

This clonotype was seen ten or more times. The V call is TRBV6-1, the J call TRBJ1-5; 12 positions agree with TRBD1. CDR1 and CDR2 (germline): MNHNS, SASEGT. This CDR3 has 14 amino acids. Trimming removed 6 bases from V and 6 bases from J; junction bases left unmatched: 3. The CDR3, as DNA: TGTGCCAGCAGGGGACAGGGGGCCGGTCAGCCCCAGCATTTT. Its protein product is CASRGQGAGQPQHF.

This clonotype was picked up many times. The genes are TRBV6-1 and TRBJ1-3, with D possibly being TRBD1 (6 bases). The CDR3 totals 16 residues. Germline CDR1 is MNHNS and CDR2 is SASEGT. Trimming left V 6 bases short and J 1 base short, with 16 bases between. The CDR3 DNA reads TGTGCCAGCAGCGAACAACAGGGAATTTCTGGAAACACCATATATTTT. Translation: CASSEQQGISGNTIYF.